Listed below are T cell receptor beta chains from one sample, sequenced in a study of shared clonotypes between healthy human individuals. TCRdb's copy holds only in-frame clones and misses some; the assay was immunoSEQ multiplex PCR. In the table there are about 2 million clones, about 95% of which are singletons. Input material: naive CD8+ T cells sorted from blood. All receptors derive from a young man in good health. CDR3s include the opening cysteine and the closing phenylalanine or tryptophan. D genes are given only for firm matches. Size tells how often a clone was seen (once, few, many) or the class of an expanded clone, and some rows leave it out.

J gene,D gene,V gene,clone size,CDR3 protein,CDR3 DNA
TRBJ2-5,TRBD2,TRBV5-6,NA,CASSFLSGQETQYF,TGTGCCAGCAGCTTCCTTAGCGGGCAAGAGACCCAGTACTTC
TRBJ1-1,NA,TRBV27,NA,CASSLFGGTEAFF,TGTGCCAGCAGTTTATTCGGTGGGACTGAAGCTTTCTTT
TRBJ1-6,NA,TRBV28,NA,CASSFRPDVALHF,TGTGCCAGCAGTTTTCGCCCGGATGTAGCCCTCCACTTT
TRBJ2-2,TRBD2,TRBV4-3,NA,CASSQDPPLVAGADTGELFF,TGCGCCAGCAGCCAAGATCCCCCCTTGGTAGCGGGAGCTGACACCGGGGAGCTGTTTTTT
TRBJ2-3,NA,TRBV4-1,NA,CASSQVPGPDTQYF,TGCGCCAGCAGCCAAGTCCCCGGTCCAGATACGCAGTATTTT
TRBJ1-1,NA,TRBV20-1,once,CSADRGAFF,TGCAGTGCTGACCGGGGGGCTTTCTTT
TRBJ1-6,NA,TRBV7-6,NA,CASSLTDSGYSPLHF,TGTGCCAGCAGCTTAACCGACAGTGGTTATTCACCCCTCCACTTT
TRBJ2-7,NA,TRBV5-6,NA,CASSYPSGPRYEQYF,TGTGCCAGCAGCTATCCCTCCGGGCCAAGGTACGAGCAGTACTTC
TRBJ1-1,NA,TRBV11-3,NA,CASSLDRDTEAFF,TGTGCCAGCAGCTTAGATCGGGACACTGAAGCTTTCTTT
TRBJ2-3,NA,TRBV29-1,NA,CSAETDTQYF,TGCAGCGCCGAAACAGATACGCAGTATTTT
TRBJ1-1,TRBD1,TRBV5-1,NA,CASSWDRVKSTEAFF,TGCGCCAGCAGCTGGGACAGGGTTAAGAGCACTGAAGCTTTCTTT
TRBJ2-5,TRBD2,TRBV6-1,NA,CASSGGTSGLQETQYF,TGTGCCAGCAGTGGGGGGACTAGCGGGCTACAAGAGACCCAGTACTTC
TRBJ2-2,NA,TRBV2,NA,CASKIPGAGELFF,TGTGCCAGCAAAATCCCTGGGGCCGGGGAGCTGTTTTTT
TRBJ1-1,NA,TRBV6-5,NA,CASSYGTEGDTEAFF,TGTGCCAGCAGTTACGGGACCGAGGGCGACACTGAAGCTTTCTTT
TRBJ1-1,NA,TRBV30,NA,CAWSVEGLWGAEAFF,TGTGCCTGGAGTGTTGAGGGACTTTGGGGGGCTGAAGCTTTCTTT
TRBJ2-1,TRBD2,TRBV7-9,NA,CASSLSGDEQFF,TGTGCCAGCAGCTTAAGCGGGGATGAGCAGTTCTTC
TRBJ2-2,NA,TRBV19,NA,CASSTPDPNTGELFF,TGTGCCAGTAGTACTCCGGACCCGAACACCGGGGAGCTGTTTTTT
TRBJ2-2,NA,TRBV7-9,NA,CASSLFVYGWSTGELFF,TGTGCCAGCAGTCTGTTTGTTTATGGTTGGAGCACCGGGGAGCTGTTTTTT
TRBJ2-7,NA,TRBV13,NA,CASSRDDSYEQYF,TGTGCCAGCAGCCGGGACGACTCCTACGAGCAGTACTTC
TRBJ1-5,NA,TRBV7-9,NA,CASTAGEGGTLIQPQHF,TGTGCCAGCACGGCAGGAGAAGGTGGAACCCTTATTCAGCCCCAGCATTTT
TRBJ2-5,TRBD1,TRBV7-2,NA,CASSWGTAPQETQYF,TGTGCCAGCAGCTGGGGGACAGCGCCCCAAGAGACCCAGTACTTC
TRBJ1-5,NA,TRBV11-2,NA,CASSLRGGQPQHF,TGTGCCAGCAGCTTAAGGGGAGGTCAGCCCCAGCATTTT
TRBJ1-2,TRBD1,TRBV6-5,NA,CASSYGQGDLYGYTF,TGTGCCAGCAGTTACGGGCAGGGGGATCTGTATGGCTACACCTTC
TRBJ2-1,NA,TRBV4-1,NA,CASSQTPPLNEQFF,TGCGCCAGCAGCCAAACCCCCCCCCTCAATGAGCAGTTCTTC
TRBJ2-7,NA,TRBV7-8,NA,CASSQFSLGGQGSHYEQYF,TGTGCCAGCAGCCAATTCAGCCTGGGTGGTCAGGGGTCCCATTACGAGCAGTACTTC
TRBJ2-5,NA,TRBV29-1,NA,CSVEGETQYF,TGCAGCGTTGAAGGAGAGACCCAGTACTTC
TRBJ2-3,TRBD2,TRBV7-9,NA,CASSYSGGETDTQYF,TGTGCCAGCAGCTATAGCGGGGGGGAGACAGATACGCAGTATTTT
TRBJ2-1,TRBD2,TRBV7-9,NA,CASSPTAGGPGYNEQFF,TGTGCCAGCAGCCCGACAGCGGGAGGGCCAGGGTACAATGAGCAGTTCTTC
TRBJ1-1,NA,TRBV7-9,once,CASRPAGTGAFF,TGTGCCAGCAGGCCAGCCGGGACTGGAGCTTTCTTT
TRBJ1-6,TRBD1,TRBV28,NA,CASSLFRTGESPLHF,TGTGCCAGCAGTTTATTCCGGACAGGGGAATCACCCCTCCACTTT
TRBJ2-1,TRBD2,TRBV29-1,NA,CSVDASSGSPLVSLYEQFF,TGCAGCGTTGACGCGAGTAGCGGGAGTCCTTTGGTATCTCTCTATGAGCAGTTCTTC
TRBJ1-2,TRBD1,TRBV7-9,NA,CASSLAGTGHYGYTF,TGTGCCAGCAGCTTAGCGGGGACAGGGCACTATGGCTACACCTTC
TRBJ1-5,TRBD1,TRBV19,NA,CASSGDRGLSQPQHF,TGTGCCAGTAGCGGGGACAGGGGGCTTAGTCAGCCCCAGCATTTT
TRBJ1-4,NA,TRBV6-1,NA,CASSPTYFGLFF,TGTGCCAGCTCCCCGACCTATTTCGGACTGTTTTTT
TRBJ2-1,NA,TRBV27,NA,CASSRLSYNEQFF,TGTGCCAGCAGCCGGCTCTCCTACAATGAGCAGTTCTTC
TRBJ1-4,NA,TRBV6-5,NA,CASSYRPYNEKLFF,TGTGCCAGCAGTTATAGGCCTTACAATGAAAAACTGTTTTTT
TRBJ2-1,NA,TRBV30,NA,CAWRLRGVYNEQFF,TGTGCCTGGAGACTCAGGGGAGTCTACAATGAGCAGTTCTTC
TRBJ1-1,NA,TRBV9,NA,CASSVGAYGQPNTEAFF,TGTGCCAGCAGCGTAGGGGCTTACGGACAGCCGAACACTGAAGCTTTCTTT
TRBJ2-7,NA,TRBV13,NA,CASSQGSSYEQYF,TGTGCCAGCAGCCAGGGAAGCTCCTACGAGCAGTACTTC
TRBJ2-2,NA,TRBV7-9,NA,CASSSRTANTGELFF,TGTGCCAGCAGTTCCCGGACGGCGAACACCGGGGAGCTGTTTTTT
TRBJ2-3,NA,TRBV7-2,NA,CASSLGWGFQPGVDTQYF,TGTGCCAGCAGCTTAGGTTGGGGGTTCCAACCGGGAGTAGATACGCAGTATTTT
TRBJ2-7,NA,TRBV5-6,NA,CASSLEPRAYEQYF,TGTGCCAGCAGCTTGGAACCACGAGCCTACGAGCAGTACTTC
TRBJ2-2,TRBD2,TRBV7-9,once,CASSAGLAGGPNTGELFF,TGTGCCAGCAGCGCGGGACTAGCGGGAGGGCCGAACACCGGGGAGCTGTTTTTT
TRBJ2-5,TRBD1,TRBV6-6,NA,CASSLYRTGSGETQYF,TGTGCCAGCAGCTTATATAGGACAGGCTCTGGAGAGACCCAGTACTTC
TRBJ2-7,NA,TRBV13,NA,CASSLGPREGGPPYEQYF,TGTGCCAGCAGCTTAGGCCCCCGGGAAGGGGGACCCCCCTACGAGCAGTACTTC
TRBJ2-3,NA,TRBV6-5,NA,CASSIKETDTQYF,TGTGCCAGCAGCATAAAGGAGACAGATACGCAGTATTTT
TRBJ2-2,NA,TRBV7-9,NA,CASSLVWTDTGELFF,TGTGCCAGCAGCTTAGTGTGGACAGACACCGGGGAGCTGTTTTTT
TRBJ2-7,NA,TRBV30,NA,CAWSRLGSYEQYF,TGTGCCTGGAGTAGATTGGGCTCCTACGAGCAGTACTTC
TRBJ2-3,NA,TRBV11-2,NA,CASSLEGAFTDTQYF,TGTGCCAGCAGCTTAGAGGGGGCCTTCACAGATACGCAGTATTTT
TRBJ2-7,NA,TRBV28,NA,CASSPRESYEQYF,TGTGCCAGCAGTCCCCGTGAGTCCTACGAGCAGTACTTC
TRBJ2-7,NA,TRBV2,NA,CASSDNSVLSYEQYF,TGTGCCAGCAGTGACAACAGCGTACTGTCCTACGAGCAGTACTTC
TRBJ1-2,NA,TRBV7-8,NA,CASSSSLNYGYTF,TGTGCCAGCAGCTCCAGCCTTAACTATGGCTACACCTTC
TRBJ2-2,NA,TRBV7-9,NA,CASSPVAGELFF,TGTGCCAGCAGCCCCGTTGCCGGGGAGCTGTTTTTT
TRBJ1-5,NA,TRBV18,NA,CASSPGPRDQPQHF,TGTGCCAGCTCACCGGGACCTCGAGACCAGCCCCAGCATTTT